These 12 T cell receptor beta chains came from one sample sequenced in a study of blood T cell repertoires in COVID-19. Clones were read by immunoSEQ multiplex PCR, and TCRdb kept only the in-frame ones, dropping some. The data show about 26,000 clones, over 80% seen once. The sequenced sample was peripheral blood. Receptor source: a human donor in a cohort sampled during active COVID-19.

The gene calls are TRBV6-5 and TRBJ2-7; TRBD2 matches at 7 bases. The CDR3 consists of 13 residues. From germline, CDR1 is MNHEY and CDR2 SVGAGI. V gave up 6 bases and J gave up 3 bases; unmatched junction bases: 5. CDR3 sequence reads: CASRHGGGYEQYV. The CDR3, as DNA: TGTGCCAGCAGGCATGGGGGGGGCTACGAGCAGTACGTC.

V is TRBV4-1 and J is TRBJ2-7, with a possible D match to TRBD1 (6 bases). This CDR3 region has 16 residues. Germline V CDR1 and CDR2: MGHRA, YSYEKL. Trimming left V 1 base short and J 3 bases short, with 16 bases between. CDR3 loop: CASSQGATGGIYEQYV. CDR3 coding DNA: TGCGCCAGCAGCCAAGGGGCAACTGGGGGCATCTACGAGCAGTACGTC.

The gene calls are TRBV5-4 and TRBJ2-2; TRBD2 agrees at 11 bases. CDR1 is SGHNT, CDR2 YYREEE, per germline (reference sequence). After removal of 4 bases from V and 6 bases from J, the junction contained 8 bases not matched to a gene. The CDR3 has 16 residues. The CDR3, as DNA: TGTGCCAGCAGCCACGTTAGCGGGGGGGCTGCCGGGGAGCTGTTTTTT. Protein: CASSHVSGGAAGELFF.

Details on this clone: The junction differs from germline at one of its ends, possibly a read error. The chain links TRBV5-1 to TRBJ1-1; D uncertain. Germline values: CDR1 SGHRS, CDR2 YFSETQ. This CDR3 spans 11 amino acids. The CDR3 here is CASSLNSEAFF. As DNA, the CDR3 is TGCGCCAGCAGCTTGAACAGTGAAGCTTTCTTT.

This chain connects TRBV18 to TRBJ2-7; TRBD1 might be the D (6 bases). The CDR3 has 16 residues. V lost 2 bases, J lost 0 bases, and 14 bases lay in between. The V gene's germline CDR1 is KGHSH and CDR2 LQKENI. CDR3 nucleotides: TGTGCCAGCTCACCAAATACAGGGATCAACTCCTACGAGCAGTACTTC. It specifies CASSPNTGINSYEQYF.

The V call is TRBV29-1, the J call TRBJ1-4, with 9 bases matching TRBD1. J lost 8 bases, V lost 0 bases, and 7 bases had no gene match. Germline V gene lookup returns CDR1 SQVTM and CDR2 ANQGSEA. The CDR3 loop spans 15 amino acids. The CDR3 loop reads CSVEDQDRGGEKLFF. CDR3 nucleotides: TGCAGCGTTGAAGATCAGGACAGGGGCGGCGAAAAACTGTTTTTT.

V gene TRBV5-1 combines with J gene TRBJ1-1; D is ambiguous. CDR3 length: 16 residues. Trimming removed 2 bases at V and 3 bases at J, with 17 bases between. The germline CDR1 and CDR2 sequences are SGHRS and YFSETQ. CDR3 coding DNA: TGCGCCAGCAGCTTTTCCCTCGGGTATGCGGACACTGAAGCTTTCTTT. Protein sequence: CASSFSLGYADTEAFF.

This sequence joins TRBV5-8 and TRBJ2-3; TRBD2 matches at 14 bases. The CDR3 is 16 residues long. Germline V gene sequence: CDR1 SGHTS, CDR2 YDEGEE. Trimming at V came to 4 bases and at J to 2 bases, leaving 3 bases not matched to a gene. The CDR3 spells CASSLGLAGATDTQYF. CDR3 DNA sequence: TGTGCCAGCAGCCTGGGACTAGCGGGGGCCACAGATACGCAGTATTTT.

This clone was seen more than once but under ten times. The V call is TRBV5-1, the J call TRBJ2-6; D is undetermined. This CDR3 spans 15 amino acids. The germline gives CDR1 SGHRS, CDR2 YFSETQ. The V end was cut by 4 bases, the J end by 2 bases, with 10 bases between. CDR3 DNA: TGCGCCAGCAGCGTAGACATGCCTGGGGCCAACGTCCTGACTTTC. Its translation is CASSVDMPGANVLTF.

This clone was seen once. The chain has TRBV6-5 and TRBJ1-2; weak D call: TRBD1 (6 bases). CDR3 size: 15 residues. Germline assignment: CDR1 MNHEY and CDR2 SVGAGI. The CDR3 is CGTRDNYKYLYGYTF. In DNA, the CDR3 is TGTGGGACCCGGGACAACTACAAGTACCTTTATGGCTACACCTTC.

The chain links TRBV7-7 to TRBJ2-5; D ambiguous. V was shortened by 2 bases and J by 1 base, with 11 bases between the two germline ends. Germline CDR1 and CDR2: SSHAT and FNYEAQ (reference sequence). The CDR3 has 15 amino acids. DNA for the CDR3: TGTGCCAGCAGCTTACAAATAGCATCCCAAGAGACCCAGTACTTC. Translated, it gives CASSLQIASQETQYF.

The rearrangement joins TRBV5-4 to TRBJ1-6; tentatively, D is TRBD1 (6 bases). The CDR3 sequence is 18 residues long. Germline-derived CDR1 and CDR2 are SGHNT and YYREEE (reference sequence). Deletions cut 7 bases from V and 7 bases from J, with 27 bases between. The CDR3 region is CASQLRLVSTGNNSPLHF. DNA of the CDR3: TGTGCCAGCCAGCTCCGTTTGGTGTCGACAGGCAACAATTCACCCCTCCACTTT.